The 30 T cell receptor beta chains given below trace back to one sample, sequenced in a study of T cell changes during pregnancy in multiple sclerosis. Generated by immunoSEQ multiplex PCR, the TCRdb table keeps only in-frame clones and is missing some. The data hold fewer than 130,000 clones, with just over 90% observed a single time. Source: peripheral blood, taken after pregnancy. Source of these receptors: a female donor with multiple sclerosis, enrolled in a pregnancy study.

The chain joins TRBV13 to TRBJ1-6; 8 nucleotides agree with TRBD1. Germline lookup yields CDR1 PRHDT and CDR2 FYEKMQ (reference sequence). The CDR3 is made up of 15 amino acids. The trim removed 2 bases at V and 8 bases at J, leaving 5 bases unmatched. The CDR3 sequence: CASSLSRGLDSPLHF. The CDR3, as DNA: TGTGCCAGCAGCTTATCCAGGGGGCTGGATTCACCCCTCCACTTT.

The V and J genes are TRBV2 and TRBJ1-2; D might be TRBD1 (5 bases). CDR1 and CDR2 (germline): SNHLY, FYNNEI. The CDR3 consists of 12 residues. V shed 9 bases and J shed 3 bases, with 11 bases lying between them. CDR3 amino acids: CASSGEYYGYTF. In DNA form, the CDR3 reads TGTGCCAGTTCGGGGGAATACTATGGCTACACCTTC.

V is TRBV18 and J is TRBJ1-1; D is possibly TRBD1 (6 bases). Per the germline V gene, CDR1 is KGHSH and CDR2 is LQKENI. V dropped 2 bases and J dropped 1 base, with 11 bases sitting between them. CDR3 length: 15 amino acids. The CDR3 DNA sequence: TGTGCCAGCTCACCAGGGGGCGGAGGGAACACTGAAGCTTTCTTT. Protein sequence: CASSPGGGGNTEAFF.

The chain carries TRBV14 and TRBJ2-4; TRBD1 is a possible D gene (6 bases). The V and J ends lost 2 bases and 0 bases respectively, with 8 bases between them. The CDR3 spans 15 residues. CDR1 is SGHDN, CDR2 FVKESK, per germline. The DNA of the CDR3 is TGTGCCAGCAGCCAAAGGGGGAGAGCCAAAAACATTCAGTACTTC. It encodes CASSQRGRAKNIQYF.

This chain joins TRBV18 and TRBJ2-6, with D possibly TRBD1 on 5 matching bases. Germline V gene sequence: CDR1 KGHSH, CDR2 LQKENI. The CDR3 covers 15 residues. V was shortened by 3 bases and J by 2 bases, with 8 bases between the two germline ends. The CDR3 loop is CASSPVGAGANVLTF. In DNA form, the CDR3 reads TGTGCCAGCTCACCGGTAGGGGCTGGGGCCAACGTCCTGACTTTC.

The rearrangement links TRBV11-1 to TRBJ2-5; 7 positions match TRBD2. Germline values: CDR1 SGHAT, CDR2 FQDESV (reference sequence). The V and J ends lost 5 bases and 2 bases, in that order; junction bases with no gene match: 5. This CDR3 spans 14 amino acids. CDR3 nucleotide sequence: TGTGCCAGCAGCCCCGGGACTAAACAAGAGACCCAGTACTTC. This sequence encodes CASSPGTKQETQYF.

Written as DNA, the CDR3 is TGCGCCAGCAGCCAAGACGCAGCGGGGGGCCCCAATGAGCAGTTCTTC. This translates into CASSQDAAGGPNEQFF. The chain joins TRBV4-1 to TRBJ2-1; TRBD2 matches at 9 bases. CDR3 length equals 16 residues. J lost 6 bases, V lost 0 bases, and 6 bases had no gene match. In germline, CDR1 is MGHRA, CDR2 YSYEKL.

This clone came up once. The germline gene is not matched at one end of the junction; a read error may be the cause. This chain connects TRBV19 to TRBJ2-5; 13 bases match TRBD2. The CDR3 contains 14 residues. Germline V CDR1 and CDR2: LNHDA, SQIVND (reference sequence). In DNA, the CDR3 is TGTGCCAGTAGTGGACTAGCGGGGGCCACAATGCTCAACTTC. Residues: CASSGLAGATMLNF.

V gene TRBV18 combines with J gene TRBJ1-4; D gene unclear. Germline CDR1 KGHSH, CDR2 LQKENI. V lost 4 bases and J lost 2, with 17 bases in between. The CDR3 extends over 17 amino acids. In nucleotides, the CDR3 is TGTGCCAGCTCACAGACCCTATCCGGGTTTACTAATGAAAAACTGTTTTTT. Protein sequence: CASSQTLSGFTNEKLFF.

The chain recombines TRBV7-3 with TRBJ2-7; 7 bases line up with TRBD2. CDR1 is SGHTA, CDR2 FQGTGA, per germline. The CDR3 runs 15 residues. V was pared by 5 bases and J by 2 bases, with 9 bases of the junction left unmatched. CDR3 nucleotide sequence: TGTGCCAGCAGCCCCTTTGGGGGGGGGACCTACGAGCAGTACTTC. This sequence encodes CASSPFGGGTYEQYF. Full variable domain (remainder filled in from reference TRBV7-3 and TRBJ2-7): GAGVSQTPSNKVTEKGKYVELRCDPISGHTALYWYRQSLGQGPEFLIYFQGTGAADDSGLPNDRFFAVRPEGSVSTLKIQRTERGDSAVYLCASSPFGGGTYEQYFGPGTRLTVT.

This sequence joins TRBV13 and TRBJ2-3; the match to TRBD1 covers 10 bases. The germline CDR1 and CDR2 sequences are PRHDT and FYEKMQ (reference sequence). The CDR3 runs to 17 residues. The J segment lost 2 bases and the V segment lost 4 bases, leaving 9 bases of the junction unmatched. DNA for the CDR3: TGTGCCAGCAGCTCGAACCGGGACAGGGGATACACAGATACGCAGTATTTT. Encoded protein: CASSSNRDRGYTDTQYF.

V usage is TRBV19 and J usage is TRBJ1-1; D ambiguous. With 4 bases removed from V and 4 bases from J, the gap between germline ends came to 16 bases. Looked up from germline, CDR1 is LNHDA and CDR2 is SQIVND (reference sequence). This CDR3 is 15 amino acids long. CDR3 residues: CASSNRVPFGTEAFF. CDR3 DNA sequence: TGTGCCAGTAGTAACCGGGTCCCATTTGGCACTGAAGCTTTCTTT. Using reference TRBV19 and TRBJ1-1 for the parts outside the CDR3, the full variable domain is DGGITQSPKYLFRKEGQNVTLSCEQNLNHDAMYWYRQDPGQGLRLIYYSQIVNDFQKGDIAEGYSVSREKKESFPLTVTSAQKNPTAFYLCASSNRVPFGTEAFFGQGTRLTVV.

The chain is built from TRBV5-1 and TRBJ1-4; D gene ambiguous. Germline CDR1 and CDR2: SGHRS and YFSETQ. The CDR3 consists of 17 residues. V was trimmed by 4 bases and J by 0 bases, leaving 16 bases between them. The CDR3 nucleotides are TGCGCCAGCAGCGATACCATCCCAGATCCAACTAATGAAAAACTGTTTTTT. Translated, it gives CASSDTIPDPTNEKLFF.

J is TRBJ2-2 and V is TRBV19, with TRBD1 matching 7 bases. The CDR3 runs to 13 residues. Germline V gene sequence: CDR1 LNHDA, CDR2 SQIVND (reference sequence). J lost 1 base, V lost 11 bases, and 4 bases had no gene match. The CDR3 bases are TGTGCCGGGGGACAGCTGAACACCGGGGAGCTGTTTTTT. This encodes CAGGQLNTGELFF.

This chain joins TRBV6-5 and TRBJ2-7, with TRBD1 identical over 9 bases. The length of the CDR3 is 15 residues. The germline CDR1 and CDR2 sequences are MNHEY and SVGAGI. The V segment lost 6 bases and the J segment 6 bases; nucleotides outside the gene matches: 12. This CDR3 is CASRDPGQGIAEQYF. The CDR3 DNA reads TGTGCCAGCAGAGATCCGGGACAGGGCATAGCCGAGCAGTACTTC.

J is TRBJ2-2 and V is TRBV11-3; 11 nucleotides align to TRBD1. Per the germline V gene, CDR1 is SGHNT and CDR2 is YENEEA. The CDR3 sequence is 16 residues long. The junction had 7 bases not matched to a gene; V was cut back by 5 bases and J by 5 bases. CDR3 nucleotides: TGTGCCAGCAGCCAAGGGGACAGGGGGTATACCGGGGAGCTGTTTTTT. Encoded protein: CASSQGDRGYTGELFF.

The V call is TRBV27, the J call TRBJ1-2, with a possible D match to TRBD1 (5 bases). This CDR3 is 14 amino acids long. V lost 3 bases to trimming and J lost 7 bases, with 15 bases between them. Germline V CDR1 and CDR2: MNHEY, SMNVEV (reference sequence). In DNA, the CDR3 is TGTGCCAGCAGTTTTAGGACTATTGGGGCTGGCTACACCTTC. Translating gives CASSFRTIGAGYTF.

This clone was detected once. The chain employs TRBV6-6 and TRBJ2-1, with unresolved D. V lost 2 bases, J lost 4 bases, and 6 bases lay in between. The V gene's germline CDR1 is MNHNY and CDR2 SVGAGI (reference sequence). CDR3 length: 13 amino acids. In nucleotides, the CDR3 is TGTGCCAGCAGTTACGCAGCGTACAATGAGCAGTTCTTC. Translation gives CASSYAAYNEQFF.

J is TRBJ1-1 and V is TRBV5-1; 9 bases align to TRBD1. CDR3 length: 16 amino acids. CDR1 and CDR2 (germline): SGHRS, YFSETQ. V shed 0 bases and J 5 bases; nucleotides not matched to a gene: 8. The CDR3 DNA follows: TGCGCCAGCAGCTTGGTGGGGGGGACAGGGAAAACTGAAGCTTTCTTT. This translates into CASSLVGGTGKTEAFF.

J is TRBJ2-7 and V is TRBV6-1; D is possibly TRBD1 (5 bases). There are 15 residues in the CDR3. From germline, CDR1 is MNHNS and CDR2 SASEGT. V was shortened by 5 bases and J by 3 bases, with 17 bases between the two germline ends. As DNA, the CDR3 is TGTGCCAGCAGTCATCAGGGAAGACTCCACTACGAGCAGTACTTC. Translating gives CASSHQGRLHYEQYF.

The chain has TRBV30 and TRBJ1-2; 7 bases are a match to TRBD1. Per germline, CDR1 GTSNPN and CDR2 SVGIG (reference sequence). This CDR3 is built from 13 residues. V gave up 4 bases and J gave up 4 bases; unmatched junction bases: 6. The CDR3 sequence: CAWNRGAGYGYTF. The CDR3 DNA sequence: TGTGCCTGGAACAGGGGCGCCGGCTATGGCTACACCTTC. The variable domain in full, with the rest retrieved from reference TRBV30 and TRBJ1-2, is SQTIHQWPATLVQPVGSPLSLECTVEGTSNPNLYWYRQAAGRGLQLLFYSVGIGQISSEVPQNLSASRPQDRQFILSSKKLLLSDSGFYLCAWNRGAGYGYTFGSGTRLTVV.

J is TRBJ2-7 and V is TRBV9, with D possibly matching TRBD1 (6 bases). The CDR3 runs 15 residues. Trimming took off 4 bases at V and 2 bases at J, with 16 bases between the two ends. In germline, CDR1 is SGDLS, CDR2 YYNGEE. CDR3 nucleotide sequence: TGTGCCAGCAGCACAACGACAGGAACTGCCTACGAGCAGTACTTC. Translation gives CASSTTTGTAYEQYF.

The rearrangement links TRBV6-1 to TRBJ2-7; perhaps TRBD2 as D (5 bases). V lost 4 bases to trimming and J lost 4 bases, with 5 bases between them. Germline assignment: CDR1 MNHNS and CDR2 SASEGT. This CDR3 has 11 amino acids. CDR3 in DNA: TGTGCCAGCAGTGCGGGGTACGAGCAGTACTTC. Translated: CASSAGYEQYF.

The CDR3 region is CASSLMHRGRTEAFF. The CDR3 DNA sequence: TGTGCCAGCAGCTTAATGCACAGGGGAAGAACTGAAGCTTTCTTT. The chain joins TRBV5-6 to TRBJ1-1; the match to TRBD1 covers 7 bases. With 2 bases clipped from V and 5 bases from J, the junction kept 9 bases outside the gene matches. Germline-derived CDR1 and CDR2 are SGHDT and YYEEEE. The CDR3 contains 15 residues.

The CDR3 DNA reads TGTGCCAGCAGCTTAGTAGGGAGAGGTGACTATGGCTACACCTTC. It translates to CASSLVGRGDYGYTF. The chain recombines TRBV7-8 with TRBJ1-2; no definite D call. Trimming pared 1 base from V and 3 bases from J, leaving 12 bases between. Germline V gives CDR1 SGHVS, CDR2 FQNEAQ. The length of the CDR3 is 15 residues.

The chain combines TRBV6-5 with TRBJ2-7; D is perhaps TRBD2 (5 bases). Looked up from germline, CDR1 is MNHEY and CDR2 is SVGAGI. This CDR3 contains 15 residues. Trimming cost V 3 bases and J 0 bases, with 12 bases left between them. CDR3 bases: TGTGCCAGCAGTTATGAGGGCTCCCTCTCCTACGAGCAGTACTTC. Translation gives CASSYEGSLSYEQYF.

This clone was observed a handful of times. The chain employs TRBV29-1 and TRBJ1-3, with TRBD1 identical over 7 bases. The ends lost 7 bases at V and 7 bases at J; junction bases unmatched: 7. This CDR3 contains 12 residues. Germline CDR1 SQVTM, CDR2 ANQGSEA. The CDR3 DNA reads TGCAGCGCCGAGGACAGGTGGAACACCATATATTTT. Amino acids: CSAEDRWNTIYF.

This chain joins TRBV28 and TRBJ2-5, with D possibly TRBD2 on 7 matching bases. Germline values: CDR1 MDHEN, CDR2 SYDVKM. V was trimmed by 6 bases and J by 5 bases, leaving 16 bases between them. This CDR3 comprises 14 residues. This CDR3 reads CASRGGGAVETQYF. CDR3 in DNA: TGTGCCAGCAGGGGTGGGGGGGCGGTGGAGACCCAGTACTTC.

The chain is built from TRBV5-1 and TRBJ2-1; TRBD2 agrees at 15 bases. V shed 3 bases and J 0 bases; nucleotides not matched to a gene: 7. This CDR3 contains 19 residues. CDR1 is SGHRS, CDR2 YFSETQ, per germline. CDR3 sequence reads: CASSSHGTSGGSSYNEQFF. In nucleotides, the CDR3 is TGCGCCAGCAGCTCCCACGGGACTAGCGGGGGGAGCTCCTACAATGAGCAGTTCTTC.

V gene TRBV5-1 combines with J gene TRBJ1-2; 9 bases line up with TRBD1. V was pared by 2 bases and J by 0 bases, with 14 bases of the junction left unmatched. CDR1 SGHRS and CDR2 YFSETQ come from the germline V gene. The CDR3 has 19 residues. CDR3 residues: CASSFGPIQGARANYGYTF. Here the CDR3 DNA reads TGCGCCAGCAGCTTTGGGCCGATACAGGGGGCGCGAGCTAACTATGGCTACACCTTC.